This entry lists 23 T cell receptor beta chains sequenced from one sample in a study of CD8+CD57+ T cells in acquired aplastic anemia. Those patients picked for sequencing had displayed CD8+CD57+ cell expansion on flow cytometry. Genomic DNA provided the template from which TCR beta VDJ and CDR3 profiles were obtained. A single record per CDR3 protein comes from TCRdb applying MiXCR to the reads. The sample includes 150,000 or so distinct CDR3 sequences, 40% to 55% of them seen just once. The sample consisted of sorted CD4+, CD8+, or CD8+CD57+ T cells (not recorded which) from PBMCs. These receptors came from a human donor with aplastic anemia.

This clonotype has more than one count but fewer than ten. The J gene is TRBJ2-7, the V gene TRBV11-2; the D gene could be TRBD1 or TRBD2 (5 bases each). The CDR3 has 15 residues. Germline V lookup: CDR1 SGHAT, CDR2 FQNNGV. V gave up 5 bases and J gave up 6 bases, with 20 bases separating them. The DNA of the CDR3 is TGTGCCAGCAGCCCATCTGGACGGGGCGGCAGCGAGCAGTACTTC. It is translated as CASSPSGRGGSEQYF.

V gene TRBV19 combines with J gene TRBJ2-7, with 8 nucleotides matching TRBD2. The CDR3 is made up of 14 amino acids. Germline V lookup: CDR1 LNHDA, CDR2 SQIVND (reference sequence). V shed 6 bases, J shed 0 bases, and the junction held 4 bases outside the gene matches. The CDR3 loop reads CASRPSGSSYEQYF. CDR3 DNA sequence: TGTGCCAGTAGACCCAGCGGGAGCTCCTACGAGCAGTACTTC.

The rearrangement uses TRBV7-8 and TRBJ1-2; D is unresolved. Trimming removed 8 bases at V and 3 bases at J, with 10 bases between. This CDR3 has 12 residues. CDR1 is SGHVS, CDR2 FQNEAQ, per germline. The DNA for the CDR3 is TGTGCCAGCGGAAAGACTGACTATGGCTACACCTTC. It encodes CASGKTDYGYTF.

In this sample, this clonotype turned up many times. The V and J genes are TRBV20-1 and TRBJ2-5; 9 bases line up with TRBD2. The length of the CDR3 is 13 residues. Germline V gene lookup returns CDR1 DFQATT and CDR2 SNEGSKA (reference sequence). V lost 3 bases and J lost 3; bases outside the gene matches: 2. The CDR3 spells CSARLAGKETQYF. The CDR3 DNA reads as TGCAGTGCTAGGCTAGCGGGAAAAGAGACCCAGTACTTC.

This clonotype has a count of ten or more. The chain is built from TRBV7-2 and TRBJ1-1, with D perhaps matching TRBD1 (5 bases). V lost 5 bases, J lost 1 base, and 8 bases lay in between. Germline V gene sequence: CDR1 SGHTA, CDR2 FQGNSA. CDR3 length: 13 amino acids. In nucleotides, the CDR3 is TGTGCCAGCAGCCAAGACAGGAACACTGAAGCTTTCTTT. Its translation is CASSQDRNTEAFF.

This chain connects TRBV20-1 to TRBJ2-5; D call uncertain. The CDR3 runs to 13 residues. Germline assignment: CDR1 DFQATT and CDR2 SNEGSKA (reference sequence). Trimming left V 5 bases short and J 4 bases short, with 14 bases between. This CDR3 reads CSASRPDIETQYF. The DNA for the CDR3 is TGCAGTGCTTCCCGCCCAGACATAGAGACCCAGTACTTC.

CDR3: CSATGLTSSYNEQFF. The CDR3 coding sequence is TGCAGTGCGACGGGACTAACGAGCTCCTACAATGAGCAGTTCTTC. V and J are TRBV20-1 and TRBJ2-1; 7 nucleotides line up with TRBD2. The CDR3 has 15 residues. CDR1 and CDR2 (germline): DFQATT, SNEGSKA (reference sequence). Trimming took 6 bases from V and 0 from J; bases not matched to a gene: 8.

This clonotype was seen only a few times. The chain employs TRBV2 and TRBJ1-1; D gene unclear. Trimming stripped 5 bases from V and 5 bases from J, with 12 bases between. The germline V gene encodes CDR1 SNHLY and CDR2 FYNNEI. The CDR3 has 13 amino acids. CDR3 bases: TGTGCCAGCAGTCAATCCAGGCGAACTGAAGCTTTCTTT. Protein sequence: CASSQSRRTEAFF.

The J gene is TRBJ1-1, the V gene TRBV19; 7 nucleotides align to TRBD1. Trimming at V came to 9 bases and at J to 5 bases, leaving 12 bases not matched to a gene. This CDR3 has 14 residues. Germline assignment: CDR1 LNHDA and CDR2 SQIVND (reference sequence). The CDR3 region is CASLWTGGNTEAFF. As DNA, the CDR3 is TGTGCCAGCCTCTGGACAGGAGGGAATACTGAAGCTTTCTTT. The full variable domain, completed using reference TRBV19 and TRBJ1-1, is DGGITQSPKYLFRKEGQNVTLSCEQNLNHDAMYWYRQDPGQGLRLIYYSQIVNDFQKGDIAEGYSVSREKKESFPLTVTSAQKNPTAFYLCASLWTGGNTEAFFGQGTRLTVV.

This clonotype was seen only a few times. The chain employs TRBV12-5 and TRBJ1-5; TRBD1 might be the D (5 bases). The CDR3 consists of 14 residues. V lost 11 bases, J lost 6 bases, and 20 bases lay in between. CDR1 and CDR2 (germline): LGHNT, FRNRAP. CDR3 sequence (DNA): TGTGCTTCGCTCCTCGGTACAGGCTTTCAGCCCCAGCATTTT. Translating gives CASLLGTGFQPQHF.

This clonotype was seen many times. The rearrangement links TRBV6-1 to TRBJ2-7; 9 bases line up with TRBD1. CDR1 and CDR2 (germline): MNHNS, SASEGT. V was clipped by 8 bases and J by 12 bases; unmatched bases: 11. The CDR3 has 12 residues. DNA for the CDR3: TGTGCCAGCCTCGGGGACAGGGATAATTCGTACTTC. The encoded protein is CASLGDRDNSYF.

The rearrangement links TRBV5-6 to TRBJ1-2, with D uncertain. Germline CDR1 is SGHDT and CDR2 is YYEEEE. V lost 4 bases and J lost 8, with 21 bases in between. The CDR3 runs 15 residues. The CDR3 sequence: CASSPRRVGFGGYTF. The CDR3 bases are TGTGCCAGCAGCCCCCGGCGGGTGGGGTTTGGAGGCTACACCTTC.

This clonotype appeared many times. The chain links TRBV18 to TRBJ1-2; D not certain. The V end lost 0 bases, the J end lost 4 bases, and 6 bases lay between the germline ends. The CDR3 length is 13 residues. The V gene's germline CDR1 is KGHSH and CDR2 LQKENI. DNA for the CDR3: TGTGCCAGCTCACCACCCCAGACCTATGGCTACACCTTC. This translates into CASSPPQTYGYTF.

In its sample, this clonotype was seen many times. This sequence joins TRBV20-1 and TRBJ2-2; tentatively, D is TRBD1 (6 bases). The CDR3 consists of 14 residues. Looked up from germline, CDR1 is DFQATT and CDR2 is SNEGSKA (reference sequence). V dropped 3 bases and J dropped 4 bases, with 12 bases sitting between them. CDR3 nucleotides: TGCAGTGCTAGCCGGGGACATGCCACCGGGGAGCTGTTTTTT. The encoded protein is CSASRGHATGELFF.

V usage is TRBV15 and J usage is TRBJ1-1; perhaps TRBD1 as D (6 bases). The V end lost 4 bases, the J end lost 6 bases, and 15 bases lay between the germline ends. The germline V gene has CDR1 LNHNV and CDR2 YYDKDF (reference sequence). The CDR3 has 14 residues. The CDR3 loop reads CATSKEGGSPEAFF. In DNA form, the CDR3 reads TGTGCCACCAGCAAAGAAGGGGGTAGTCCTGAAGCTTTCTTT. The complete variable domain, with remaining parts taken from reference TRBV15 and TRBJ1-1, reads DAMVIQNPRYQVTQFGKPVTLSCSQTLNHNVMYWYQQKSSQAPKLLFHYYDKDFNNEADTPDNFQSRRPNTSFCFLDIRSPGLGDTAMYLCATSKEGGSPEAFFGQGTRLTVV.

In its sample, this clonotype was seen many times. V usage is TRBV16 and J usage is TRBJ2-2, with D perhaps given as TRBD1 or TRBD2 (5 bases each). CDR3 length equals 15 residues. The V end was cut by 0 bases, the J end by 1 base, with 6 bases between. From germline, CDR1 is KGHSY and CDR2 FQNENV. DNA of the CDR3: TGTGCCAGCAGCCAATCGGGACGGAACACCGGGGAGCTGTTTTTT. It codes for CASSQSGRNTGELFF.

About this clonotype itself: A much larger clone lies a single base off, so this may be a read error. This chain uses TRBV19 with TRBJ2-3, with no clear D. The CDR3 is 14 residues long. CDR1 is LNHDA, CDR2 SQIVND, per germline (reference sequence). V lost 5 bases, J lost 14 bases, and 23 bases lay in between. CDR3 protein: CASSPQTGPKLLYF. The CDR3 region has the DNA TGTGCCAGTAGTCCTCAAACGGGCCCCAAATTGCTGTATTTT.

This chain uses TRBV2 with TRBJ2-1, with D possibly called TRBD1 or TRBD2 (5 bases each). Deletions cut 7 bases from V and 6 bases from J, with 19 bases between. Germline V gene lookup returns CDR1 SNHLY and CDR2 FYNNEI. The CDR3 spans 15 residues. DNA of the CDR3: TGTGCCAGCAAAGGGACCCGGCTAACCCTCAATGAGCAGTTCTTC. This encodes CASKGTRLTLNEQFF.

This clonotype was detected many times. This chain joins TRBV10-3 and TRBJ2-7; D is perhaps TRBD1 (6 bases). The CDR3 has 15 residues. V lost 3 bases to trimming and J lost 5 bases, with 17 bases between them. Looked up from germline, CDR1 is ENHRY and CDR2 is SYGVKD. This CDR3 is CAISDYQGTSHEQYF. The CDR3, as DNA: TGTGCCATCAGTGATTATCAGGGGACGTCTCACGAGCAGTACTTC.

J is TRBJ2-7 and V is TRBV6-1, with D perhaps given as TRBD1 or TRBD2 (5 bases each). Per germline, CDR1 MNHNS and CDR2 SASEGT. The length of the CDR3 is 15 residues. Trimming took 3 bases from V and 0 from J, leaving 12 bases between them. Here the CDR3 DNA reads TGTGCCAGCAGTGAGAGGGACGGTTCCTCCTACGAGCAGTACTTC. Protein sequence: CASSERDGSSYEQYF.

This clonotype was counted a few times. Its ends do not fully match the called genes, so a read error is possible. This sequence joins TRBV7-9 and TRBJ1-2; D possibly corresponds to TRBD1 (5 bases). The length of the CDR3 is 14 residues. Germline V CDR1 and CDR2: SEHNR, FQNEAQ (reference sequence). The CDR3 sequence: CASSSTGTVAGCTF. Written as DNA, the CDR3 is TGTGCCAGCAGCTCTACCGGGACGGTGGCGGGCTGCACCTTC.

The chain uses TRBV10-3 and TRBJ2-7, with D possibly being TRBD2 (5 bases). Germline CDR1 and CDR2: ENHRY and SYGVKD. Trimming shortened V by 0 bases and J by 0 bases, and 9 bases separated the two germline ends. The CDR3 covers 15 residues. The CDR3 DNA is TGTGCCATCAGTGAGTCGGATCGGGGCTCCTACGAGCAGTACGTC. Its protein is CAISESDRGSYEQYV.

This chain uses TRBV10-3 with TRBJ1-2; D gene unclear. Trimming took 3 bases from V and 3 from J, leaving 14 bases between them. Germline V gene lookup returns CDR1 ENHRY and CDR2 SYGVKD. CDR3 length: 15 residues. The CDR3 protein is CAISDRRGGDYGYTF. The DNA for the CDR3 is TGTGCCATCAGTGACAGGCGAGGAGGAGACTATGGCTACACCTTC.